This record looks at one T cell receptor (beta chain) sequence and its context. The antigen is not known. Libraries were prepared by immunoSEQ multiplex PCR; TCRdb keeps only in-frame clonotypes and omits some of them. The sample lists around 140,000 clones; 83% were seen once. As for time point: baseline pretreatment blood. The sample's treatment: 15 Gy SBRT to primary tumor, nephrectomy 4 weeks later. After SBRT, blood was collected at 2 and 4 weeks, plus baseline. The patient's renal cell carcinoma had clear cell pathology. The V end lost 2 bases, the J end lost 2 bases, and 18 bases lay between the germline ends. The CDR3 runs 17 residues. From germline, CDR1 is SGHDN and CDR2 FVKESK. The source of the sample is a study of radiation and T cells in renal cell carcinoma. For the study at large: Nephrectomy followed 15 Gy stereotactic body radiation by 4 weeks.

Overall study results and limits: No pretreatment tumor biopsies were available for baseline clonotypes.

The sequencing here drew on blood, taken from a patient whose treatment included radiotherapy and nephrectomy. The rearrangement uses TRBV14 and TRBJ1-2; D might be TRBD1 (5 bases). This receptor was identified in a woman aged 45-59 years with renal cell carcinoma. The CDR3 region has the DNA TGTGCCAGCAGCCAAATATCCTCCCCGGGGACCAACTATGGCTACACCTTC. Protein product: CASSQISSPGTNYGYTF.